Presented here are 9 T cell receptor beta chains from one specimen sequenced in a study of T cell responses to AZD1222 COVID-19 vaccine. Produced via immunoSEQ multiplex PCR; TCRdb's table is partial and in-frame only. The repertoire has fewer than 150,000 clones, roughly 90% of them found once; the top ten carry about 6%. Sample: peripheral blood, taken 28 days after the second AZD1222 dose. These receptors all come from an adult who received the AZD1222 COVID-19 vaccine.

This sequence joins TRBV27 and TRBJ1-4, with TRBD1 as a possible D gene (6 bases). Trimming removed 5 bases from V and 2 bases from J, with 9 bases in between. The CDR3 covers 14 residues. Germline-derived CDR1 and CDR2 are MNHEY and SMNVEV (reference sequence). The CDR3 nucleotides read TGTGCCAGCAGTCCTGACAGGACTAATGAAAAACTGTTTTTT. It specifies CASSPDRTNEKLFF.

This clone appeared a few times. This chain links TRBV7-8 with TRBJ1-6; 7 nucleotides agree with TRBD1. CDR1 SGHVS and CDR2 FQNEAQ come from the germline V gene. V lost 5 bases, J lost 9 bases, and 10 bases stayed unmatched. The CDR3 spans 15 residues. The CDR3 DNA follows: TGTGCCAGCAGCACCCTGACAGGGTCAAGTTCACCCCTCCACTTT. Protein product: CASSTLTGSSSPLHF.

This clone was recorded only once. This chain joins TRBV3-1 (or the pseudogene TRBV3-2) and TRBJ1-2; D is uncertain. V lost 3 bases, J lost 2 bases, and 13 bases lay in between. There are 15 residues in the CDR3. Germline V lookup: CDR1 LGHDT, CDR2 YNNKEL (reference sequence). This CDR3 is CASSHRPGFNYGYTF. In DNA, the CDR3 is TGTGCCAGCAGCCACCGACCGGGATTCAACTATGGCTACACCTTC.

The V and J genes are TRBV11-3 and TRBJ2-7; possible D gene TRBD1, 5 bases. CDR3 length: 13 residues. Germline lookup yields CDR1 SGHNT and CDR2 YENEEA. Trimming pared 0 bases from V and 6 bases from J, leaving 9 bases between. Here the CDR3 DNA reads TGTGCCAGCAGCTTAGATCATCAGGGCGAGCAGTACTTC. This gives the protein CASSLDHQGEQYF.

This clone appeared once. V and J are TRBV9 and TRBJ2-6; D not resolved. This CDR3 is 15 amino acids long. The ends were cut back, 0 bases at V and 1 base at J, with 5 bases in the middle. Germline assignment: CDR1 SGDLS and CDR2 YYNGEE. This chain's CDR3 is CASSVGRSGANVLTF. The CDR3 coding sequence is TGTGCCAGCAGCGTAGGACGGTCTGGGGCCAACGTCCTGACTTTC.

This sequence joins TRBV4-1 and TRBJ2-1; a weak D match, TRBD1 (7 bases). V was cut by 1 base and J by 3 bases, with 16 bases left in between. Germline-derived CDR1 and CDR2 are MGHRA and YSYEKL. This CDR3 has 17 residues. CDR3: CASSQAPGGGLYNEQFF. CDR3 in DNA: TGCGCCAGCAGCCAAGCCCCCGGAGGGGGCCTCTACAATGAGCAGTTCTTC.

This chain joins TRBV6-2 or TRBV6-3 and TRBJ1-3, with 7 bases lining up with TRBD1. Germline V gene lookup returns CDR1 MNHEY and CDR2 SVGEGT. The CDR3 sequence is 19 residues long. V lost 2 bases to trimming and J lost 0 bases; unmatched junction nucleotides: 13. Written as DNA, the CDR3 is TGTGCCAGCAGTTACCGTTTTGGGGACAGTTTTTTCTCTGGAAACACCATATATTTT. Protein product: CASSYRFGDSFFSGNTIYF.

In regard to this clone: Other DNA sequences in the sample encode the same CDR3. The CDR3 spells CAWSVRGNQPQHF. Written as DNA, the CDR3 is TGTGCCTGGAGTGTACGTGGCAATCAGCCCCAGCATTTT. The chain recombines TRBV30 with TRBJ1-5; D is unclear. The length of the CDR3 is 13 residues. Germline V CDR1 and CDR2: GTSNPN, SVGIG (reference sequence). The V end was cut by 0 bases, the J end by 2 bases, with 5 bases between.

The genes are TRBV27 and TRBJ1-2; no clear D. Trimming left V 6 bases short and J 8 bases short, with 19 bases between. CDR1 and CDR2 (germline): MNHEY, SMNVEV (reference sequence). The CDR3 has 14 amino acids. CDR3 loop: CASRASGVLLGYTF. For the CDR3, the DNA is TGTGCCAGCAGGGCTTCCGGGGTTTTACTAGGCTACACCTTC.